A single TCR beta chain is shown here with its context. The data were obtained in a study of blood T cell repertoires in COVID-19. Whole-study context: COVID-19 samples from acute and convalescent phases originated in the United States, Italy and Spain. Nucleic acid was either cDNA or gDNA, and it came from T cells, B-cell-depleted T cells, or PBMCs.

The CDR3 is made up of 14 amino acids. V lost 1 base to trimming and J lost 5 bases, with 10 bases between them. CDR1 and CDR2 (germline): LGHDT, YNNKEL (reference sequence). Here immunoSEQ multiplex PCR was the method, and the copy in TCRdb shows in-frame clones only, minus some. The sample consists of 150,000 to 200,000 clones, about 83% of them appearing once. The chain links TRBV3-1 (or the pseudogene TRBV3-2) to TRBJ2-3, with D perhaps TRBD2 (6 bases). The sequenced sample consisted of peripheral blood. The source of this sequence is a young man with active or convalescent COVID-19. The CDR3 here is CASSQVRRGDTQYF. The CDR3, as DNA: TGTGCCAGCAGCCAAGTTCGGAGGGGAGATACGCAGTATTTT.